This T cell receptor beta chain is from a study of Ad26.COV2.S vaccination and SARS-CoV-2 variants. Study in general: The donor belonged to the COV1001 Ad26.COV2.S trial arm. Regarding the study as a whole: Possible underestimation of total T cell responses by the TCR breadth and depth analyses was noted.

The treatment denotes: around 19 received Ad26.COV2.S at low or high dose, single or two shots; about five received placebo; per-sample allocation not given. Samples were taken on day 63 after the first vaccine or placebo injection. For this clone: Antigen: not known.

This table comes from immunoSEQ multiplex PCR, and its TCRdb copy is limited to in-frame clones, with some not included. The sample lists 380,000 or so clones, about 88% occurring once. The TCR originated in a person aged 18-65 years who received the Ad26.COV2.S COVID-19 vaccine or a placebo. This sample comprised peripheral blood, obtained in a trial of Ad26.COV2.S vaccine versus placebo.

CDR3 amino acids: CASSLAAENYEQYF. DNA of the CDR3: TGCGCCAGCAGCTTGGCCGCGGAAAACTACGAGCAGTACTTC. This chain connects TRBV5-1 to TRBJ2-7; D is undetermined. CDR1 is SGHRS, CDR2 YFSETQ, per germline. The CDR3 contains 14 residues. Trimming removed 0 bases at V and 3 bases at J, with 10 bases between.